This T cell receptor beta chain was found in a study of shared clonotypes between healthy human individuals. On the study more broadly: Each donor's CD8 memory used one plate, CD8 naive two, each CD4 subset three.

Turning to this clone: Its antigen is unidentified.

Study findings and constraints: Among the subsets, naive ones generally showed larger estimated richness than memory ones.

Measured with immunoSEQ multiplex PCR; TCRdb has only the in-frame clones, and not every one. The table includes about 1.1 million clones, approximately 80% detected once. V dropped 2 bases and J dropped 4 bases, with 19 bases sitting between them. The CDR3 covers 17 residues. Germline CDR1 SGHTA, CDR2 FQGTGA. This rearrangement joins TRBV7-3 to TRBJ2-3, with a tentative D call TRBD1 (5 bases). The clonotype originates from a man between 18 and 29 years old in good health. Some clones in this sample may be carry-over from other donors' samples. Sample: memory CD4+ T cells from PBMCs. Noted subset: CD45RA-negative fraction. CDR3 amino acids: CASSLRPTQGAADTQYF. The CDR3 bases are TGTGCCAGCAGCTTACGGCCCACACAAGGGGCGGCAGATACGCAGTATTTT.